One sample yielded the 29 T cell receptor beta chains listed below, sequenced in a study of blood T cell repertoires in COVID-19. Assay: immunoSEQ multiplex PCR; the TCRdb copy retains only in-frame clones and omits some. The table includes some 200,000 clones, about 78% detected once. Sample: peripheral blood. Receptor source: a woman in her 70s with acute or convalescent COVID-19.

The V gene is TRBV3-1 (or the pseudogene TRBV3-2), the J gene TRBJ1-1; D is uncertain. Germline CDR1 LGHDT, CDR2 YNNKEL (reference sequence). The length of the CDR3 is 13 residues. V lost 2 bases, J lost 8 bases, and 12 bases lay in between. Here the CDR3 DNA reads TGTGCCAGCAGCCAACTGGGCCCGTCGGAAGCTTTCTTT. Protein: CASSQLGPSEAFF.

The CDR3 protein is CASRYRGVGEAFF. The CDR3 region has the DNA TGTGCCAGCAGGTACAGGGGGGTCGGTGAAGCTTTCTTT. The gene calls are TRBV12-3 or TRBV12-4 and TRBJ1-1; 8 bases map to TRBD1. Trimming removed 6 bases from V and 7 bases from J; junction bases left unmatched: 7. The CDR3 has 13 amino acids.

J is TRBJ2-6 and V is TRBV6-6; D is ambiguous. CDR3 size: 14 residues. V was clipped by 2 bases and J by 2 bases, with 4 bases between them. In germline, CDR1 is MNHNY, CDR2 SVGAGI (reference sequence). In nucleotides, the CDR3 is TGTGCCAGCAGTTACCTAACTGGGGCCAACGTCCTGACTTTC. This codes for CASSYLTGANVLTF.

The chain recombines TRBV5-4 with TRBJ2-7, with D maybe TRBD1 (6 bases). The V gene lost 4 bases and the J gene lost 7 bases, with 15 bases spanning the gap. This CDR3 is built from 13 residues. Per germline, CDR1 SGHNT and CDR2 YYREEE (reference sequence). CDR3 coding DNA: TGTGCCAGCAGCGCTGACAGGTCGGGAGAGCAGTACGTC. Its translation: CASSADRSGEQYV.

The V and J genes are TRBV28 and TRBJ2-7, with D hard to call. V was clipped by 5 bases and J by 5 bases, with 16 bases between them. Germline loops: CDR1 MDHEN, CDR2 SYDVKM. CDR3 size: 14 residues. CDR3 residues: CASSPTQSPHEQYV. The CDR3 DNA reads as TGTGCCAGCAGTCCAACACAGTCCCCCCACGAGCAGTACGTC.

This clone came up once. The gene calls are TRBV7-9 and TRBJ2-1; tentative D call: TRBD2 (5 bases). The length of the CDR3 is 14 residues. Per the germline V gene, CDR1 is SEHNR and CDR2 is FQNEAQ (reference sequence). The V end was cut by 4 bases, the J end by 6 bases, with 13 bases between. The CDR3 loop reads CASSSSLEGNEQFF. DNA for the CDR3: TGTGCCAGCAGCTCTAGTCTAGAGGGCAATGAGCAGTTCTTC.

The V call is TRBV6-5, the J call TRBJ1-1; 8 bases line up with TRBD1. Per germline, CDR1 MNHEY and CDR2 SVGAGI. V trimming: 4 bases; J trimming: 3 bases; junction bases outside the gene matches: 7. CDR3 size: 15 residues. This chain's CDR3 is CASSSPTGADTEAFF. The CDR3 region has the DNA TGTGCCAGCAGTTCTCCGACAGGGGCGGACACTGAAGCTTTCTTT.

The chain links TRBV6-5 to TRBJ1-5; D is undetermined. The CDR3 spans 13 residues. The V and J ends lost 4 bases and 3 bases respectively, with 7 bases between them. The germline V gene encodes CDR1 MNHEY and CDR2 SVGAGI. The DNA for the CDR3 is TGTGCCAGCAGTTCCACTCCCAATCAGCCCCAGCATTTT. Residues: CASSSTPNQPQHF.

The genes are TRBV7-9 and TRBJ1-5; no reliable D call. Deletions cut 0 bases from V and 5 bases from J, with 11 bases between. Germline V gene sequence: CDR1 SEHNR, CDR2 FQNEAQ (reference sequence). The CDR3 runs to 15 residues. The CDR3 DNA sequence: TGTGCCAGCAGCTTAGCCGGGTCGTCCGATCAGCCCCAGCATTTT. Translation: CASSLAGSSDQPQHF.

The table lists this clone with a count of one. This chain connects TRBV4-1 to TRBJ1-2, with a tentative D call TRBD1 (5 bases). Germline assignment: CDR1 MGHRA and CDR2 YSYEKL. The ends were cut back, 4 bases at V and 8 bases at J, with 23 bases in the middle. CDR3 length: 16 residues. The chain's CDR3 is CASSPQGSRQDTGYTF. As DNA, the CDR3 is TGCGCCAGCAGCCCCCAAGGTAGCCGGCAGGACACGGGCTACACCTTC.

V is TRBV18 and J is TRBJ2-5, with D perhaps TRBD2 (5 bases). Between the trimmed V and J ends, which lost 6 bases and 4 bases, there was a span of 12 bases. Germline CDR1 KGHSH, CDR2 LQKENI. The CDR3 covers 13 residues. CDR3 DNA: TGTGCCAGCTCCCCCACGAGCGGAGAGACCCAGTACTTC. Translated, it gives CASSPTSGETQYF.

The V call is TRBV7-9, the J call TRBJ2-7, with 7 bases fitting TRBD2. From germline, CDR1 is SEHNR and CDR2 FQNEAQ (reference sequence). CDR3 length: 14 residues. With 5 bases clipped from V and 2 bases from J, the junction kept 6 bases outside the gene matches. CDR3 amino acids: CASSLSGATYEQYF. The CDR3, as DNA: TGTGCCAGCAGCCTCAGCGGGGCTACCTACGAGCAGTACTTC.

This clone was seen more than once but under ten times. V gene TRBV19 combines with J gene TRBJ2-5; D possibly corresponds to TRBD2 (5 bases). Germline loops: CDR1 LNHDA, CDR2 SQIVND (reference sequence). The CDR3 runs 16 residues. V lost 1 base, J lost 5 bases, and 17 bases lay in between. CDR3 sequence reads: CASSIGSPGNGETQYF. In nucleotides, the CDR3 is TGTGCCAGTAGTATAGGGTCCCCCGGGAACGGGGAGACCCAGTACTTC.

V gene TRBV5-6 combines with J gene TRBJ2-3; TRBD2 matches at 7 bases. Looked up from germline, CDR1 is SGHDT and CDR2 is YYEEEE. Trimming at V came to 1 base and at J to 2 bases, leaving 7 bases not matched to a gene. The CDR3 length is 16 residues. The chain's CDR3 is CASSLKAGLATDTQYF. CDR3 DNA: TGTGCCAGCAGCTTGAAAGCGGGGCTGGCCACAGATACGCAGTATTTT.

J is TRBJ2-3 and V is TRBV6-6; no clear D. The V gene lost 10 bases and the J gene lost 0 bases, with 8 bases spanning the gap. CDR3 size: 12 residues. The germline V gene encodes CDR1 MNHNY and CDR2 SVGAGI (reference sequence). The CDR3 spells CATVTSTDTQYF. CDR3 nucleotides: TGTGCCACGGTGACTAGCACAGATACGCAGTATTTT.

The chain joins TRBV7-9 to TRBJ2-1, with 8 nucleotides matching TRBD2. The V and J ends lost 5 bases and 7 bases, in that order; junction bases with no gene match: 7. The germline CDR1 and CDR2 sequences are SEHNR and FQNEAQ (reference sequence). The CDR3 sequence is 14 residues long. CDR3 nucleotide sequence: TGTGCCAGCAGCCCCACGACTAGCGAGAATGAGCAGTTCTTC. Translation: CASSPTTSENEQFF.

CDR3 DNA sequence: TGTGCCAGCAGCAAGACTCCGGAGATCACCTCCTACAATGAGCAGTTCTTC. It encodes CASSKTPEITSYNEQFF. V gene TRBV5-4 combines with J gene TRBJ2-1; D call uncertain. V was cut by 4 bases and J by 0 bases, with 17 bases left in between. This CDR3 region has 17 residues. In germline, CDR1 is SGHNT, CDR2 YYREEE (reference sequence). The full variable domain, completed using reference TRBV5-4 and TRBJ2-1, is ETGVTQSPTHLIKTRGQQVTLRCSSQSGHNTVSWYQQALGQGPQFIFQYYREEENGRGNFPPRFSGLQFPNYSSELNVNALELDDSALYLCASSKTPEITSYNEQFFGPGTRLTVL.

This sequence joins TRBV2 and TRBJ1-1; D gene ambiguous. CDR3 length: 12 amino acids. Germline V gene lookup returns CDR1 SNHLY and CDR2 FYNNEI. Trimming shortened V by 10 bases and J by 6 bases, and 15 bases separated the two germline ends. The CDR3 DNA follows: TGTGCCACCTCTAGGGAGACGCCTGAAGCTTTCTTT. Protein: CATSRETPEAFF.

This clone was seen only a few times. The chain combines TRBV9 with TRBJ1-2, with D unresolved. This CDR3 contains 14 residues. Deletions cut 0 bases from V and 2 bases from J, with 8 bases between. Germline-derived CDR1 and CDR2 are SGDLS and YYNGEE. CDR3 sequence (DNA): TGTGCCAGCAGCGTAGAGGTGGGCAACTATGGCTACACCTTC. Amino acids: CASSVEVGNYGYTF.

The V call is TRBV3-1 (or the pseudogene TRBV3-2), the J call TRBJ2-1, with D perhaps matching TRBD2 (7 bases). Trimming removed 1 base at V and 6 bases at J, with 16 bases between. The CDR3 covers 16 residues. Germline CDR1 reads LGHDT; CDR2 reads YNNKEL (reference sequence). The CDR3 nucleotides read TGTGCCAGCAGCCAAGGAGGTCAGGGGAGGGTCAATGAGCAGTTCTTC. It is translated as CASSQGGQGRVNEQFF.

V is TRBV4-1 and J is TRBJ1-1, with D possibly being TRBD1 (5 bases). The CDR3 extends over 16 amino acids. The germline V and J ends were trimmed by 0 bases and 0 bases, with 11 bases remaining between them. Germline V gene data show CDR1 as MGHRA and CDR2 as YSYEKL. The CDR3 bases are TGCGCCAGCAGCCAAGATCTGGCAGGGTTGAACACTGAAGCTTTCTTT. Translating gives CASSQDLAGLNTEAFF.

The chain uses TRBV6-5 and TRBJ2-1; 9 bases agree with TRBD2. J was trimmed by 10 bases and V by 10 bases; bases with no gene match: 17. In germline, CDR1 is MNHEY, CDR2 SVGAGI. CDR3 length: 15 residues. CDR3 nucleotide sequence: TGTGCCACCAAACGGGACGGGGGGCTAGCGGGGGAGCAGTTCTTC. Amino acids: CATKRDGGLAGEQFF.

The rearrangement links TRBV11-3 to TRBJ1-1; a possible D gene is TRBD1 (5 bases). Trimming shortened V by 1 base and J by 6 bases, and 9 bases separated the two germline ends. Germline V gene sequence: CDR1 SGHNT, CDR2 YENEEA. The CDR3 is made up of 13 amino acids. Written as DNA, the CDR3 is TGTGCCAGCAGCTTAGCGGGGGGGGCTGAAGCTTTCTTT. Translating it yields CASSLAGGAEAFF.

The chain combines TRBV7-6 with TRBJ2-3; 11 nucleotides line up with TRBD2. CDR3 length: 15 amino acids. J lost 5 bases, V lost 1 base, and 2 bases had no gene match. Per the germline V gene, CDR1 is SGHVS and CDR2 is FNYEAQ. The CDR3 DNA reads as TGTGCCAGCAGCTTAGGAGGACTAGCGGGAGATACGCAGTATTTT. Translating gives CASSLGGLAGDTQYF.

The V gene is TRBV5-4, the J gene TRBJ2-3; D is possibly TRBD1 (6 bases). CDR3 size: 13 residues. The germline V gene has CDR1 SGHNT and CDR2 YYREEE (reference sequence). Trimming shortened V by 2 bases and J by 7 bases, and 11 bases separated the two germline ends. CDR3 sequence: CASSFGQRNTQYF. CDR3 nucleotides: TGTGCCAGCAGCTTTGGACAGCGGAATACGCAGTATTTT.

This sequence joins TRBV5-5 and TRBJ2-4; TRBD2 agrees at 11 bases. The CDR3 extends over 16 amino acids. Germline loops: CDR1 SGHKS, CDR2 YYEKEE (reference sequence). V lost 4 bases, J lost 3 bases, and 6 bases stayed unmatched. The CDR3, as DNA: TGTGCCAGCAGCATTAGCGGGGGGGAGTTCAAAAACATTCAGTACTTC. It specifies CASSISGGEFKNIQYF.

The V gene is TRBV12-3 or TRBV12-4, the J gene TRBJ1-1, with TRBD1 as a possible D gene (5 bases). This CDR3 region has 13 residues. V was trimmed by 5 bases and J by 2 bases, leaving 9 bases between them. The CDR3 nucleotides read TGTGCCAGCAGTAGACAGACAAACACTGAAGCTTTCTTT. Its protein is CASSRQTNTEAFF.

This sequence joins TRBV21-1 and TRBJ2-7; the table's D call TRBD1 went unverified against the DNA. TRBV21-1 represents a pseudogene. The CDR3 is 18 residues long. In DNA form, the CDR3 reads TGTGCCAGCAGCAAATACGGTAGAGGGGGTAGGAGTCCCTACGAGCAGTACGTC. Its protein is CASSKYGRGGRSPYEQYV.

This clone was detected only a few times. This chain connects TRBV6-2 or TRBV6-3 to TRBJ1-2; TRBD1 matches at 8 bases. The trim removed 6 bases at V and 4 bases at J, leaving 10 bases unmatched. CDR1 is MNHEY and CDR2 is SVGEGT in the germline V gene. This CDR3 has 15 residues. For the CDR3, the DNA is TGTGCCAGCAGCTTCGGACAGGGCGAACTCTATGGCTACACCTTC. Encoded protein: CASSFGQGELYGYTF.